This T cell receptor (beta chain) was identified during a study of T-cell reconstitution after alpha-beta-depleted transplantation in children. Unique molecular identifiers were used to barcode this TCRbeta library. TCRdb re-called the PCR reads through MiXCR, storing one row per CDR3 protein. The sample yields approximately 240,000 distinct CDR3 sequences, more than 7.5% seen once. This clonotype has a single count. This may stem from a read error, because a much larger clone lies one nucleotide away. CDR1 is SGHRS, CDR2 YFSETQ, per germline. V was cut by 0 bases and J by 5 bases, with 15 bases left in between. CDR3 length: 15 residues.

The sample in question was PBMCs from the stem cell graft donor, obtained from the stem cell graft. This chain connects TRBV5-1 to TRBJ2-7; D is possibly TRBD1 or TRBD2 (6 bases each). The source is a human donor who donated a stem cell graft to a child with SCID. CDR3 nucleotide sequence: TGCGCCAGCAGCTTGGCCGAGGGGGGTGTCGACGAGCAGTACTTC. Translation: CASSLAEGGVDEQYF.